These 30 T cell receptor beta chains originate from one sample sequenced in a study of CD4 T cells in relation to SARS-CoV-2 and coronaviruses. Only in-frame clones appear in the TCRdb table, and some are missing; sequencing was by immunoSEQ multiplex PCR. Of 15,000 to 20,000 clones listed, roughly 80% are singletons. The unexposed donors gave CD4+ T cells in about 2010-2019, prior to COVID-19. CD4+ T cells were isolated from the cells after around 9 days of culture. No antigens are known for them. Input material: CD4+ T cells from PBMCs, cultured in vitro. Receptors originate from a human donor in good health.

This chain uses TRBV6-5 with TRBJ1-1, with D unclear. The CDR3 spans 14 residues. V was cut by 9 bases and J by 3 bases, with 17 bases left in between. CDR1 is MNHEY, CDR2 SVGAGI, per germline. CDR3 DNA: TGTGCCAGTTATGCCGGTCGTTCCCACACTGAAGCTTTCTTT. The encoded protein is CASYAGRSHTEAFF.

This clone came up a few times. The CDR3 loop reads CASSQEGYTGELFF. CDR3 coding DNA: TGTGCCAGCAGCCAAGAGGGCTACACCGGGGAGCTGTTTTTT. The genes are TRBV4-2 and TRBJ2-2; the D is unclear. CDR3 size: 14 residues. Per the germline V gene, CDR1 is LGHNA and CDR2 is YNFKEQ. Trimming shortened V by 0 bases and J by 3 bases, and 5 bases separated the two germline ends.

CDR3 in DNA: TGTGCCAGCTCAACAAAGCGGGGGACAGATACGCAGTATTTT. It yields the protein CASSTKRGTDTQYF. The chain has TRBV18 and TRBJ2-3; TRBD2 matches 8 bases. This CDR3 has 14 residues. Germline CDR1 KGHSH, CDR2 LQKENI. V was pared by 5 bases and J by 3 bases, with 4 bases of the junction left unmatched.

V is TRBV28 and J is TRBJ2-7, with 12 bases identical to TRBD2. V lost 6 bases and J lost 7; bases outside the gene matches: 4. The germline V gene has CDR1 MDHEN and CDR2 SYDVKM. The CDR3 consists of 13 residues. The CDR3 region is CASRLAGGREQYF. CDR3 DNA sequence: TGTGCCAGCAGGCTAGCGGGAGGGCGGGAGCAGTACTTC. Full variable domain (remainder filled in from reference TRBV28 and TRBJ2-7): DVKVTQSSRYLVKRTGEKVFLECVQDMDHENMFWYRQDPGLGLRLIYFSYDVKMKEKGDIPEGYSVSREKKERFSLILESASTNQTSMYLCASRLAGGREQYFGPGTRLTVT.

The chain is built from TRBV7-8 and TRBJ1-5; no definite D call. The CDR3 runs 14 residues. Between the trimmed V and J ends, which lost 0 bases and 4 bases, there was a span of 7 bases. Looked up from germline, CDR1 is SGHVS and CDR2 is FQNEAQ. The CDR3 loop is CASSLAGANQPQHF. CDR3 nucleotide sequence: TGTGCCAGCAGCTTAGCTGGCGCAAATCAGCCCCAGCATTTT.

The chain is built from TRBV5-5 and TRBJ1-5, with TRBD1 matching over 7 bases. Germline CDR1 and CDR2: SGHKS and YYEKEE (reference sequence). The J segment lost 1 base and the V segment lost 7 bases, leaving 11 bases of the junction unmatched. This CDR3 region has 16 residues. The CDR3 is CASQLGTVQSNQPQHF. CDR3 DNA: TGTGCCAGCCAGCTAGGGACAGTACAGAGCAATCAGCCCCAGCATTTT.

This rearrangement joins TRBV3-1 (or the pseudogene TRBV3-2) to TRBJ1-3, with 7 bases that match TRBD1. Germline CDR1 is LGHDT and CDR2 is YNNKEL (reference sequence). Losses at the gene ends were 6 bases for V and 3 bases for J; bases not matched to a gene: 11. The CDR3 length is 16 residues. The CDR3 protein is CASRLSETGIGNTIYF. The CDR3 DNA follows: TGTGCCAGCAGACTATCGGAGACAGGGATTGGAAACACCATATATTTT.

This clone has just one count. This rearrangement joins TRBV6-5 to TRBJ1-4; unclear D gene. The CDR3 extends over 15 amino acids. With 6 bases removed from V and 8 bases from J, the gap between germline ends came to 19 bases. CDR1 is MNHEY, CDR2 SVGAGI, per germline. CDR3: CASSNGPSWGEKLFF. The CDR3, as DNA: TGTGCCAGCAGCAACGGGCCAAGTTGGGGAGAAAAACTGTTTTTT.

J is TRBJ2-5 and V is TRBV5-1; 7 bases align to TRBD2. Germline lookup yields CDR1 SGHRS and CDR2 YFSETQ. The CDR3 has 14 residues. Unmatched junction bases numbered 9, after V lost 6 bases and J lost 4 bases. In DNA form, the CDR3 reads TGCGCCAGCACCCATGGGGAGGGCCTAGAGACCCAGTACTTC. It encodes CASTHGEGLETQYF.

This sequence joins TRBV9 and TRBJ2-1; 9 bases agree with TRBD1. The germline V gene encodes CDR1 SGDLS and CDR2 YYNGEE. The CDR3 loop spans 15 amino acids. V shed 7 bases and J 4 bases; nucleotides not matched to a gene: 9. The DNA of the CDR3 is TGTGCCAGCGGGGTGGGGACAGGGTCTTACAATGAGCAGTTCTTC. It specifies CASGVGTGSYNEQFF.

The chain links TRBV25-1 to TRBJ1-4; unclear D gene. CDR1 MGHDK and CDR2 SYGVNS come from the germline V gene. The CDR3 covers 14 residues. Trimming shortened V by 1 base and J by 3 bases, and 6 bases separated the two germline ends. CDR3 sequence reads: CASSESGPNEKLFF. In nucleotides, the CDR3 is TGTGCCAGCAGTGAATCAGGCCCTAATGAAAAACTGTTTTTT.

The sample holds a few counts of this clone. This chain uses TRBV18 with TRBJ2-1, with 10 nucleotides matching TRBD1. Per the germline V gene, CDR1 is KGHSH and CDR2 is LQKENI. Trimming at V came to 4 bases and at J to 5 bases, leaving 5 bases not matched to a gene. This CDR3 comprises 15 residues. CDR3 sequence reads: CASSQGQGRNNEQFF. CDR3 nucleotides: TGTGCCAGCTCACAGGGACAGGGGAGGAACAATGAGCAGTTCTTC.

This clone has only a few counts. V is TRBV19 and J is TRBJ1-2; D is ambiguous. With 5 bases removed from V and 0 bases from J, the gap between germline ends came to 10 bases. The CDR3 contains 14 residues. Germline V gene sequence: CDR1 LNHDA, CDR2 SQIVND (reference sequence). As DNA, the CDR3 is TGTGCCAGTAGTTCGTCAGCCGCTAACTATGGCTACACCTTC. It is translated as CASSSSAANYGYTF.

The chain couples TRBV27 to TRBJ1-6, with TRBD1 matching 8 bases. Germline loops: CDR1 MNHEY, CDR2 SMNVEV (reference sequence). CDR3 length: 17 amino acids. V trimming: 4 bases; J trimming: 7 bases; junction bases outside the gene matches: 12. The chain's CDR3 is CASSSTISSGGNSPLHF. The CDR3 DNA reads as TGTGCCAGCAGTTCGACTATCTCCTCAGGGGGCAATTCACCCCTCCACTTT.

V and J are TRBV7-2 and TRBJ1-3; no clear D. Trimming stripped 1 base from V and 0 bases from J, with 4 bases between. In germline, CDR1 is SGHTA, CDR2 FQGNSA. The CDR3 extends over 14 amino acids. CDR3 nucleotide sequence: TGTGCCAGCAGCTTAGACGCCTCTGGAAACACCATATATTTT. Translation: CASSLDASGNTIYF.

V usage is TRBV12-3 or TRBV12-4 and J usage is TRBJ2-5; D is undetermined. The CDR3 length is 12 residues. V lost 6 bases to trimming and J lost 2 bases, with 7 bases between them. The chain's CDR3 is CASSRLQETQYF. CDR3 sequence (DNA): TGTGCCAGCAGCAGACTTCAAGAGACCCAGTACTTC.

The chain joins TRBV4-1 to TRBJ1-4; TRBD1 might be the D (6 bases). The V gene's germline CDR1 is MGHRA and CDR2 YSYEKL. The CDR3 covers 15 residues. Trimming took off 5 bases at V and 6 bases at J, with 16 bases between the two ends. CDR3 in amino acids: CASSYRRGGDEKLFF. CDR3 sequence (DNA): TGCGCCAGCAGCTATCGCAGGGGAGGGGATGAAAAACTGTTTTTT.

This clone occurred once. This chain uses TRBV2 with TRBJ2-1; D may be TRBD1 (6 bases). Germline assignment: CDR1 SNHLY and CDR2 FYNNEI. V gave up 8 bases and J gave up 7 bases, with 15 bases separating them. The CDR3 totals 13 residues. Here the CDR3 reads CASHREVGNEQFF. The CDR3 DNA reads TGTGCCAGCCACAGGGAAGTGGGGAATGAGCAGTTCTTC.

The V and J genes are TRBV5-1 and TRBJ2-3; 7 bases are shared with TRBD1. V was pared by 0 bases and J by 4 bases, with 14 bases of the junction left unmatched. The CDR3 totals 18 residues. Germline V gene lookup returns CDR1 SGHRS and CDR2 YFSETQ. The CDR3 region has the DNA TGCGCCAGCAGCTTGGCCGGGTTCGTAGGGGGCCTCCCAGATACGCAGTATTTT. It encodes CASSLAGFVGGLPDTQYF.

The chain recombines TRBV11-2 with TRBJ1-1; TRBD1 might be the D (5 bases). Trimming removed 1 base from V and 1 base from J, with 10 bases in between. Germline CDR1 is SGHAT and CDR2 is FQNNGV. The CDR3 runs 15 residues. This CDR3 reads CASSLGQGGNTEAFF. DNA of the CDR3: TGTGCCAGCAGCTTAGGTCAGGGAGGGAACACTGAAGCTTTCTTT.

In this sample, this clone turned up a few times. The genes are TRBV5-1 and TRBJ1-4; D is possibly TRBD1 (5 bases). V lost 4 bases to trimming and J lost 0 bases, with 10 bases between them. The CDR3 is made up of 15 amino acids. Germline CDR1 is SGHRS and CDR2 is YFSETQ. The CDR3 region has the DNA TGCGCCAGCAGCCCCGGGGGGGCAACTAATGAAAAACTGTTTTTT. Translated, it gives CASSPGGATNEKLFF.

This clone was observed once. DNA of the CDR3: TGTGCCAGCAGTTCCTCAGGGGTTGAGCAGTACTTC. It yields the protein CASSSSGVEQYF. The chain links TRBV7-9 to TRBJ2-7; TRBD1 might be the D (6 bases). Deletions cut 6 bases from V and 7 bases from J, with 13 bases between. The germline V gene has CDR1 SEHNR and CDR2 FQNEAQ (reference sequence). This CDR3 has 12 amino acids.

This clone came up a few times. The J gene is TRBJ2-2, the V gene TRBV5-1; 13 bases map to TRBD2. The CDR3 is 16 amino acids. The V gene's germline CDR1 is SGHRS and CDR2 YFSETQ. V was clipped by 4 bases and J by 5 bases; unmatched bases: 5. The CDR3 nucleotides read TGCGCCAGCAGCGGGGGGACTAGCGGGGAGACCGGGGAGCTGTTTTTT. This sequence encodes CASSGGTSGETGELFF.

The chain recombines TRBV7-8 with TRBJ2-1, with TRBD2 as a possible D gene (6 bases). The CDR3 totals 14 residues. The V end lost 5 bases, the J end lost 5 bases, and 13 bases lay between the germline ends. Germline V gives CDR1 SGHVS, CDR2 FQNEAQ. The CDR3 reads CASSPRESDNEQFF. In DNA, the CDR3 is TGTGCCAGCAGCCCACGGGAGTCGGACAATGAGCAGTTCTTC.

J is TRBJ2-5 and V is TRBV5-1; unclear D gene. The length of the CDR3 is 14 residues. Looked up from germline, CDR1 is SGHRS and CDR2 is YFSETQ. V dropped 0 bases and J dropped 0 bases, with 6 bases sitting between them. CDR3 DNA: TGCGCCAGCAGCTTGGAGTCCAACCAAGAGACCCAGTACTTC. Protein product: CASSLESNQETQYF.

This clone turned up a few times. The chain combines TRBV9 with TRBJ1-3; D ambiguous. In germline, CDR1 is SGDLS, CDR2 YYNGEE. V was cut by 0 bases and J by 6 bases, with 13 bases left in between. This CDR3 has 15 amino acids. The CDR3 protein is CASSVDTVQSNTIYF. As DNA, the CDR3 is TGTGCCAGCAGCGTAGACACAGTACAGTCAAACACCATATATTTT.

V gene TRBV18 combines with J gene TRBJ2-3; 11 positions agree with TRBD2. J gave up 4 bases and V 6 bases, and 6 bases lay outside the gene matches. The CDR3 is 15 amino acids. The germline CDR1 and CDR2 sequences are KGHSH and LQKENI. The CDR3 region is CASSPRTSGPDTQYF. As DNA, the CDR3 is TGTGCCAGCTCGCCAAGGACTAGCGGGCCAGATACGCAGTATTTT.

The chain uses TRBV11-2 and TRBJ2-1; TRBD1 might be the D (6 bases). V was trimmed by 7 bases and J by 3 bases, leaving 13 bases between them. CDR1 and CDR2 (germline): SGHAT, FQNNGV. The CDR3 has 14 residues. Written as DNA, the CDR3 is TGTGCCAGCAACCCAGACAGGATCTACAATGAGCAGTTCTTC. Translating gives CASNPDRIYNEQFF.

V usage is TRBV7-2 and J usage is TRBJ2-1; D remains ambiguous. Trimming stripped 3 bases from V and 8 bases from J, with 11 bases between. The CDR3 has 13 amino acids. Germline assignment: CDR1 SGHTA and CDR2 FQGNSA. The CDR3 protein is CASSFHSPHEQFF. CDR3 DNA sequence: TGTGCCAGCAGCTTTCACTCTCCCCATGAGCAGTTCTTC.

The sample holds one count of this clone. V is TRBV6-5 and J is TRBJ1-6; 7 bases are shared with TRBD1. The germline V gene has CDR1 MNHEY and CDR2 SVGAGI. J lost 6 bases, V lost 2 bases, and 7 bases had no gene match. There are 16 residues in the CDR3. CDR3 DNA sequence: TGTGCCAGCAGTTACGGCGAGACAGGGAGTAATTCACCCCTCCACTTT. This translates into CASSYGETGSNSPLHF.